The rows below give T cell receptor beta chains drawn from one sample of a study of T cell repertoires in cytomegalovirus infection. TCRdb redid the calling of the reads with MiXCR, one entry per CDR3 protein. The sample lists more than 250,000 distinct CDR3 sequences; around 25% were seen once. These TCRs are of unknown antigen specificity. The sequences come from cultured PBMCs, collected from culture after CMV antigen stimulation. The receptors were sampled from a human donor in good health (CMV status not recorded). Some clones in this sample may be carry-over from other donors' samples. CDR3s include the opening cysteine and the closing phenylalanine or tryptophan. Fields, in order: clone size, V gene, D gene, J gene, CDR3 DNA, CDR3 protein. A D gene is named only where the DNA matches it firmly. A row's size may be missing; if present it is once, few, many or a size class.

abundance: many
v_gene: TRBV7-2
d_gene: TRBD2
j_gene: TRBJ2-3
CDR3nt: TGTGCCAGCAGCATAATGGGACTAGCGGAGGGGGTAGATACGCAGTATTTT
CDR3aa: CASSIMGLAEGVDTQYF

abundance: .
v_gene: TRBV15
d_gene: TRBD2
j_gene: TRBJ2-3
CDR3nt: TGTGCCACCAGCAGACCTGGGACTAGCGGCCCGCCGGATACGCAGTATTTT
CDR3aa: CATSRPGTSGPPDTQYF

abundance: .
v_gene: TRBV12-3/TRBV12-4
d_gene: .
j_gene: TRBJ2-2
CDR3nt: TGTGCCAGCAGTCCCCTAAAAACTGCCGGGGAGCTGTTTTTT
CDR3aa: CASSPLKTAGELFF

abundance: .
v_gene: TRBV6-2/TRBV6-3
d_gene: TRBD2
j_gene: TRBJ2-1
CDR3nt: TGTGCCAGCAGCTCCGGGGGGGGGAGCGGGAGACTGAATGAGCAGTTCTTC
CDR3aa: CASSSGGGSGRLNEQFF

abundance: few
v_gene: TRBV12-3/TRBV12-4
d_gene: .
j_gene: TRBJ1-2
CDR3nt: TGTGCCAGCGGGCCCCTTTATGATCGCACCTTC
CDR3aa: CASGPLYDRTF

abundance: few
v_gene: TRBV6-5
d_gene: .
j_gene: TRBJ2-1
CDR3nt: TGTGCCAGCAGTCCAGATAGGGGGGCAAGTGAGCAGTTCTTC
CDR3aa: CASSPDRGASEQFF

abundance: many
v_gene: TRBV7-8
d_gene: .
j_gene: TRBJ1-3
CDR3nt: TGTGCCAGCAGCTTAGTTGACAGGACTTACTCTGGAAACACCATATATTTT
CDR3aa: CASSLVDRTYSGNTIYF

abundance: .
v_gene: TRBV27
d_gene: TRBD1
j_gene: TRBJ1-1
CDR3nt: TGTGCCAGCAGTTCGACAGGGGGCAGTTTCAATACTGAAGCTTTCTTT
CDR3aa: CASSSTGGSFNTEAFF

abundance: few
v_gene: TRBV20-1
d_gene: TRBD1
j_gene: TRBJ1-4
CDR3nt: TGCAGTGCTAGAGATGGGAACAGGGGTGAAGAAAAACTGTTTTTT
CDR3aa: CSARDGNRGEEKLFF

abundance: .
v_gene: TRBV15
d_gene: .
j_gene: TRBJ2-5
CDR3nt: TGTGCCACCAGCAGAGGTGACCTCGTGCAGCAAGAGACCCAGTACTTC
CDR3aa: CATSRGDLVQQETQYF

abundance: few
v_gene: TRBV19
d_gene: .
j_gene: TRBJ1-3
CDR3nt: TGTGCCATCTCAGGAACCTCTGGAAACACCATATATTTT
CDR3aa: CAISGTSGNTIYF

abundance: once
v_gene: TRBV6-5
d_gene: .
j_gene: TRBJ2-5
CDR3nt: TGTGCCAGCAGTCCCCGCACCGGATTTCGCCCGGAGACCCAGTACTTC
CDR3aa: CASSPRTGFRPETQYF

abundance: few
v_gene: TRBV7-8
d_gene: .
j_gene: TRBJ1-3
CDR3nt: TGTGCCAGCAGCTTACAAGAATCTGGAAACACCATATATTTT
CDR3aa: CASSLQESGNTIYF

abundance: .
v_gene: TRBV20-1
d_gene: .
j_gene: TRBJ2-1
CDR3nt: TGCAGTGGCAGAGACGCGCGGGCCCTGATCCATGAGCAGTTCTTC
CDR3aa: CSGRDARALIHEQFF

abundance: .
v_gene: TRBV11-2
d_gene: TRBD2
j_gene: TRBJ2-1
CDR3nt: TGTGCCAGCAGCTTGAAGCGGGGTCGCTACAATGAGCAGTTCTTC
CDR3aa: CASSLKRGRYNEQFF

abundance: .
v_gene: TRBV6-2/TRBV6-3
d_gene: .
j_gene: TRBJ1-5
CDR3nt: TGTGCCAGCAATGTTGGGAATCAGCCCCAGCATTTT
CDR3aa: CASNVGNQPQHF

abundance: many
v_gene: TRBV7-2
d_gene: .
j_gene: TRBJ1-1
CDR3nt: TGTGCCAGCAGTAGTCACAGGAACACTGAAGCTTTCTTT
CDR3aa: CASSSHRNTEAFF

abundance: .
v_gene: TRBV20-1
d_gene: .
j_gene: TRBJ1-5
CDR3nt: TGCAGTGCTAGTTTAGGGGCCCCCGATCAGCCCCAGCATTTT
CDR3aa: CSASLGAPDQPQHF

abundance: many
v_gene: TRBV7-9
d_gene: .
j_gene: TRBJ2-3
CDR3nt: TGTGCCAGCACATCGGGTCGCAGTAGCACAGATACGCAGTATTTT
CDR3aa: CASTSGRSSTDTQYF

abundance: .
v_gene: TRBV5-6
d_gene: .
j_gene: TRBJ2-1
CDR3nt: TGTGCCAGCAGCTTGGGCGCGACACCGGGTGAGCAGTTCTTC
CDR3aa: CASSLGATPGEQFF

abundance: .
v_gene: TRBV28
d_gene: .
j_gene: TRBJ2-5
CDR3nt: TGTGCCAGCAGTTTATGGGCAGGAATGTACCAAGAGACCCAGTACTTC
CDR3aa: CASSLWAGMYQETQYF

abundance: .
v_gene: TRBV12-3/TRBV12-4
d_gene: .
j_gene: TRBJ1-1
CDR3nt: TGTGCCAGCAGTCAGGGGTTAAGGGACACTGAAGCTTTCTTT
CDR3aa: CASSQGLRDTEAFF

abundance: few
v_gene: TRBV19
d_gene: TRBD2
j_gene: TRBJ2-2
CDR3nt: TGTGCCAGTAGTATGATAGCGGGAGGAGGCTCCGGGGAGCTGTTTTTT
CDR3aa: CASSMIAGGGSGELFF

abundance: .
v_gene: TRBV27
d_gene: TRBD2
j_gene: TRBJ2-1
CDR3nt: TGTGCCAGCCGGAACATAGCGGGAGCAGCGAATGAGCAGTTCTTC
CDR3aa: CASRNIAGAANEQFF

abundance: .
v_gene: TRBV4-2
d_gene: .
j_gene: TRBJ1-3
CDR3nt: TGTGCCAGCAGCCAAGATACTTTGAGCTCCGGAAACACCATATATTTT
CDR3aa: CASSQDTLSSGNTIYF

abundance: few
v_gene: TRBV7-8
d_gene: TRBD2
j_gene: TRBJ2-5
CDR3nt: TGTGCCGGGGGGGTGGAAGAGACCCAGTACTTC
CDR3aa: CAGGVEETQYF

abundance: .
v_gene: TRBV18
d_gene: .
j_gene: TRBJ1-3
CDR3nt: TGTGCCAGCTCACCTAGACAGCTCTCTGGAAACACCATATATTTT
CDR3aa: CASSPRQLSGNTIYF

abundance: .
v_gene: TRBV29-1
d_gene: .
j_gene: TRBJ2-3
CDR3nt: TGCAGCGTTGACCCCGGCGGGGAGGATACGCAGTATTTT
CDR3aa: CSVDPGGEDTQYF

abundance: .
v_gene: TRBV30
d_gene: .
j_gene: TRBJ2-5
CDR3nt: TGTGCCTGGAGTACTGGGGCGAGAGAGACCCAGTACTTC
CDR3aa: CAWSTGARETQYF

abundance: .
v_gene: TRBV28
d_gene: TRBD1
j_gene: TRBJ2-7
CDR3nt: TGTGCCAGCAGTAGGGACAGGGCTGGGTACGAGCAGTACTTC
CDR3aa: CASSRDRAGYEQYF

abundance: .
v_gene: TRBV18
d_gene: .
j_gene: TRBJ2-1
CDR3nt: TGTGCCAGCTCAACTCCGAGTGGATACAATGAGCAGTTCTTC
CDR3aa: CASSTPSGYNEQFF

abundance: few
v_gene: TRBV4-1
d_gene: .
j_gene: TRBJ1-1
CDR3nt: TGCGCCAGCAGCCCTAGGTTAGCCGGGGTGGGGACTGAAGCTTTCTTT
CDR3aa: CASSPRLAGVGTEAFF

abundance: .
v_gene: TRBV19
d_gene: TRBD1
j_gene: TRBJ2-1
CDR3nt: TGTGCCAGTAGTATAGAGACCGGGACAGGGACCTACAATGAGCAGTTCTTC
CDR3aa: CASSIETGTGTYNEQFF

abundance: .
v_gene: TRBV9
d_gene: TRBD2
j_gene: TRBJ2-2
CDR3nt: TGTGCCAGCAGCGGGCCGATTTTAGCGGGACAAACCGGGGAGCTGTTTTTT
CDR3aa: CASSGPILAGQTGELFF

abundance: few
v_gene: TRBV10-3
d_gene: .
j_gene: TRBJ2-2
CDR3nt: TGTGCCATCAGTGAGTCCTTGACTACCGGGGAGCTGTTTTTT
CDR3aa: CAISESLTTGELFF

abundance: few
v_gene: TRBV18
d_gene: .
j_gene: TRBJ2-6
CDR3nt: TGTGCCAGCTCGCCGCCCGGGGCTGGGGCCAACGTCCTGACTTTC
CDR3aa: CASSPPGAGANVLTF

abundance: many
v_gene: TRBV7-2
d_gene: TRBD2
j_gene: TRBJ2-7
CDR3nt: TGTGCCAGCAGCTTAGTTAGCGGGAAGTACGAGCAGTACTTC
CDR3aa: CASSLVSGKYEQYF

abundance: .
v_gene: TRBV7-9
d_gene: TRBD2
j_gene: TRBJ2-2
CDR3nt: TGTGCCAGCAGCTCGGAGCGGGAGGGCGCCGGGGAGCTGTTTTTT
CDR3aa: CASSSEREGAGELFF

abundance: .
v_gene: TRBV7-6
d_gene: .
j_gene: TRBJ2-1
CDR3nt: TGTGCCAGCAGCTCTGGTCCGAGAGAGCAGTTCTTC
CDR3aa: CASSSGPREQFF

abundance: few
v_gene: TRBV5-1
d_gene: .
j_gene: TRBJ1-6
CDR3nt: TGCGCCAGCAGCCCGACTGGTGAATATAATTCACCCCTCCACTTT
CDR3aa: CASSPTGEYNSPLHF

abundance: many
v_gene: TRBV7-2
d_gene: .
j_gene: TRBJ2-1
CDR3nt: TGTGCCAGCAGCCTAACAGGACCCATACGGGGGATTACCTACAATGAGCAGTTCTTC
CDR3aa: CASSLTGPIRGITYNEQFF

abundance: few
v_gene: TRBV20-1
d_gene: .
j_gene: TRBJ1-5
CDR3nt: TGCAGTGCTAGAGATCCGGGGCAACCCAATCAGCCCCAGCATTTT
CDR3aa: CSARDPGQPNQPQHF

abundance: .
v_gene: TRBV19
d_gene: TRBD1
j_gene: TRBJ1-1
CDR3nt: TGTGCCAGTAGCCTTCCGCCTTCCAGGGGGCAGGACACTGAAGCTTTCTTT
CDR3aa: CASSLPPSRGQDTEAFF

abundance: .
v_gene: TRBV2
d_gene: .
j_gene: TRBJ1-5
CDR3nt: TGTGCCACTACACGGGGAGGGGATCAGCCCCAGCATTTT
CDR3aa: CATTRGGDQPQHF

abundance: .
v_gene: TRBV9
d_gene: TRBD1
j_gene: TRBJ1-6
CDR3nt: TGTGCCAGCAGCCTATCGGGACAGGGGGCCTCACCCCTCCACTTT
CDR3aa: CASSLSGQGASPLHF

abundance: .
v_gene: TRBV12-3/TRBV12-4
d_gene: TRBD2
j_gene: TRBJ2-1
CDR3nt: TGTGCCAGCAGTCCCCTAGCGGGGGATTACAATGAGCAGTTCTTC
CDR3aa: CASSPLAGDYNEQFF

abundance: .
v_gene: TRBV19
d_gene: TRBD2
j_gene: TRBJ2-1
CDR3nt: TGTGCCAGTGGTGTGACCGGGACTAGTATTATCAATGAGCAGTTCTTC
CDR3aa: CASGVTGTSIINEQFF

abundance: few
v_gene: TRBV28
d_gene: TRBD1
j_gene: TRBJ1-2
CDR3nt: TGTGCCAGCAGCGGACAGGGGCTCGGCTACACCTTC
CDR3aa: CASSGQGLGYTF

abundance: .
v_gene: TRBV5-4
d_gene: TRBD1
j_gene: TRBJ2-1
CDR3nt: TGTGCCAGCAGAAACAGGGGTAATGAGCAGTTCTTC
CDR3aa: CASRNRGNEQFF

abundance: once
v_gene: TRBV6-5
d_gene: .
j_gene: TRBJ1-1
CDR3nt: TGTGCCAGCAGTTATGGTGCGGCCACTGAAGCTTTCTTT
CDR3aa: CASSYGAATEAFF

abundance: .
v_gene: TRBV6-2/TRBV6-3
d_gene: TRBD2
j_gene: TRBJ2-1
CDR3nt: TGTGCCAGCACCTCCCCCAGAAGCGGGAGGATCAATGAGCAGTTCTTC
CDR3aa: CASTSPRSGRINEQFF

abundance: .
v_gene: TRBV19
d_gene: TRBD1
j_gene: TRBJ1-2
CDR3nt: TGTGCCAGTAGTACCATCGCGGGACAGGGTTCCTCTTTCTATGGCTACACCTTC
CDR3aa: CASSTIAGQGSSFYGYTF

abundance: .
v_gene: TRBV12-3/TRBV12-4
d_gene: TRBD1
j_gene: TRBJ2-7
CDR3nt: TGTGCCAGCAGCCCAGTTGGGACAGGGATCTACGAGCAGTACTTC
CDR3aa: CASSPVGTGIYEQYF

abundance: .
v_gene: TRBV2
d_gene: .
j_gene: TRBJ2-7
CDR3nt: TGTGCCAGCAGTGATCCCGGGAGAGGGTCCTACGAGCAGTACTTC
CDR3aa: CASSDPGRGSYEQYF

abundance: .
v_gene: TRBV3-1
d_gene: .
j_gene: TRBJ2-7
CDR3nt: TGTGCCAGCAGCCAAGATCCGGCAGCGAACTACGAGCAGTACTTC
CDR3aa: CASSQDPAANYEQYF

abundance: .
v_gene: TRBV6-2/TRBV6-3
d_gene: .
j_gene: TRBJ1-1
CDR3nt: TGTGCCAGCAGTCCAGACAGGTGGCACACTGAAGCTTTCTTT
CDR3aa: CASSPDRWHTEAFF

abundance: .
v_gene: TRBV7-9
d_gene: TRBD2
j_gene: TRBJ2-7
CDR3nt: TGTGCCAGCAGCCCCCGCGCGGGGCGGGGGTCGGAGCAGTACTTC
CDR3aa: CASSPRAGRGSEQYF

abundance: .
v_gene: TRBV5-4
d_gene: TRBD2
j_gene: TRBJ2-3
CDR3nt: TGTGCCAGCAGCTCAGCGGGAGTAAAAGATACGCAGTATTTT
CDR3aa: CASSSAGVKDTQYF

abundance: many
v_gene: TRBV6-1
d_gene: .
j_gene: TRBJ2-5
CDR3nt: TGTGCCAGCAGTCCGTCTGGCGGGAAAGAGACCCAGTACTTC
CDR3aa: CASSPSGGKETQYF